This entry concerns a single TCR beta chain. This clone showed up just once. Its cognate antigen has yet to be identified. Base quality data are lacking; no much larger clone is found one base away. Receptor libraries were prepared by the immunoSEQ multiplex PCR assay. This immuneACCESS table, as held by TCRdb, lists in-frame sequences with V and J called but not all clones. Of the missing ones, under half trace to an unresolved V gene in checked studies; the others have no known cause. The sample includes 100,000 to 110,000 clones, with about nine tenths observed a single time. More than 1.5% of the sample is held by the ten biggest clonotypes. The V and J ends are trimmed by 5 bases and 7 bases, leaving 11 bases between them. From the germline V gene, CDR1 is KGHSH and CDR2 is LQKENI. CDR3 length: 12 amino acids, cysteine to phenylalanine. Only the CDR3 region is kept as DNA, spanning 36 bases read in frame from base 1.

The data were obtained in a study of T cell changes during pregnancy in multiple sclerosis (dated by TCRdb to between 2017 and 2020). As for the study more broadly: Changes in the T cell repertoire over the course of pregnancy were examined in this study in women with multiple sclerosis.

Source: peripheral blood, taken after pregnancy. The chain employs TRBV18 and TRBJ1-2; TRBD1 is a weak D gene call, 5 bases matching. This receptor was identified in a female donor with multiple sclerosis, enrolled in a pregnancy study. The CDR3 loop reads CASSGTARGYTF. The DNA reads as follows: TGTGCCAGCTCAGGGACTGCCCGTGGCTACACCTTC.